The following is a T cell receptor beta chain sequence with its context. The data belong to a study of blood T cell repertoires in COVID-19. Libraries were prepared by immunoSEQ multiplex PCR; TCRdb keeps only in-frame clonotypes and omits some of them. Among around 250,000 clones listed, over 70% were seen once. V shed 5 bases and J shed 0 bases, with 10 bases lying between them. There are 14 residues in the CDR3. Germline values: CDR1 LNHDA, CDR2 SQIVND (reference sequence). The rearrangement uses TRBV19 and TRBJ1-2; maybe TRBD1 (6 bases). The source is a man older than 75 with acute or convalescent COVID-19. The sample taken for sequencing was peripheral blood. The CDR3 loop is CASSGQPPNYGYTF. For the CDR3, the DNA is TGTGCCAGTAGTGGACAGCCCCCTAACTATGGCTACACCTTC.